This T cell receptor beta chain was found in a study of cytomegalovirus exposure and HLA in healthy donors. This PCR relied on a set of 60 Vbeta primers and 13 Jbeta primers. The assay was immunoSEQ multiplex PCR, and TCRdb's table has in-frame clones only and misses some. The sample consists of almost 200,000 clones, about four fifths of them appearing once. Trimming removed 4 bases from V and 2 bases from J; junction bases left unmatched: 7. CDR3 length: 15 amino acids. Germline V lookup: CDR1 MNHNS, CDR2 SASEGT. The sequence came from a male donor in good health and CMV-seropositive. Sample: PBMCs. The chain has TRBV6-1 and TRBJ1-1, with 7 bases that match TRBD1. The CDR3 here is CASSARQGTNTEAFF. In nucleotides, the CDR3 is TGTGCCAGCAGTGCCAGACAGGGCACAAACACTGAAGCTTTCTTT.